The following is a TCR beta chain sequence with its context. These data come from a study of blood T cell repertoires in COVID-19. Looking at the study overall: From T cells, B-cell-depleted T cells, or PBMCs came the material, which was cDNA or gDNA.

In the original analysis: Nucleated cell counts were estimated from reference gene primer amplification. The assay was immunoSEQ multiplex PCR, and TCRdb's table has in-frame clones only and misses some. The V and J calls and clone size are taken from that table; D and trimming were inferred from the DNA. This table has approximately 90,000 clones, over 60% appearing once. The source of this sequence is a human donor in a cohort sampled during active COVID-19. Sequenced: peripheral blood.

CDR3 DNA: TGTGCCAGCAGTAGAGAGAGAAGCACAGATACGCAGTATTTT. This translates into CASSRERSTDTQYF. J is TRBJ2-3 and V is TRBV6-2 or TRBV6-3; D remains unclear. The CDR3 runs 14 residues. The germline V gene encodes CDR1 MNHEY and CDR2 SVGEGT. V shed 5 bases and J shed 0 bases, with 9 bases lying between them.